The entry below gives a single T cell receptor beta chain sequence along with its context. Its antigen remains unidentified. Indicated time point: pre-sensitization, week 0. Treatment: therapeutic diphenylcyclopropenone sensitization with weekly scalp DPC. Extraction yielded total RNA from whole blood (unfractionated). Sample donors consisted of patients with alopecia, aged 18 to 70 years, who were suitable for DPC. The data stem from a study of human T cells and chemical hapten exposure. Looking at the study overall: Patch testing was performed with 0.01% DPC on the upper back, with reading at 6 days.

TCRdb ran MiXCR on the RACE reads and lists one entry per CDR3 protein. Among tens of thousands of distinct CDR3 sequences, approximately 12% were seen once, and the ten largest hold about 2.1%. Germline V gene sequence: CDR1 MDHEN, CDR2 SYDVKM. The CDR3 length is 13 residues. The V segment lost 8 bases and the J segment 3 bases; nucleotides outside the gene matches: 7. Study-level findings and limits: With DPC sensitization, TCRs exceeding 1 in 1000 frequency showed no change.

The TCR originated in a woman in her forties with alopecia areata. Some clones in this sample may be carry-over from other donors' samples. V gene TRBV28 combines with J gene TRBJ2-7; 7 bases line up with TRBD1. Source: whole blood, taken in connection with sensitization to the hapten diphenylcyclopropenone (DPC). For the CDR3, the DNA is TGTGCCAGCGGCCCGGGACAGCGCTACGAGCAGTACTTC. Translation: CASGPGQRYEQYF.